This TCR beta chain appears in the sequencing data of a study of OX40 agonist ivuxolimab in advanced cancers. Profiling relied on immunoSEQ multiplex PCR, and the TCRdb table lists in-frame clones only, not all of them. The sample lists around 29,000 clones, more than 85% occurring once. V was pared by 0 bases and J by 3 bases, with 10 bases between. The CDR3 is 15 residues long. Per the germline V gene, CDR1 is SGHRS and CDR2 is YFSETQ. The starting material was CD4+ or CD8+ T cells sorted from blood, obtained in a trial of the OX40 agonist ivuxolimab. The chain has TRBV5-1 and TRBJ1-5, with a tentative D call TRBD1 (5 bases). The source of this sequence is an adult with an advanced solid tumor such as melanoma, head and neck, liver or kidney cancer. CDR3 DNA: TGCGCCAGCAGCTTGGAAGCAGGGTACAATCAGCCCCAGCATTTT. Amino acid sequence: CASSLEAGYNQPQHF.